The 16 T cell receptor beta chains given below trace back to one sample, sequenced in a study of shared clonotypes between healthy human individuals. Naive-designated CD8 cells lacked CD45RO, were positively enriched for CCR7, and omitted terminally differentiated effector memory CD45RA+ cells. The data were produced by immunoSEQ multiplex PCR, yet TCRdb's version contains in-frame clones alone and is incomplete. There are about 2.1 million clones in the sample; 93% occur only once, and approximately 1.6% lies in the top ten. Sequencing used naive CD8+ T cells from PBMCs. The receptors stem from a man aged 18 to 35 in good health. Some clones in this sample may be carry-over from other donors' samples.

The CDR3 DNA reads as TGTGCCAGCAGCTGGGGACTAGCGGGGATGTATGAGCAGTTCTTC. Its translation: CASSWGLAGMYEQFF. V usage is TRBV7-2 and J usage is TRBJ2-1; 13 bases match TRBD2. The CDR3 contains 15 residues. CDR1 is SGHTA and CDR2 is FQGNSA in the germline V gene. J gave up 8 bases and V 4 bases, and 5 bases lay outside the gene matches.

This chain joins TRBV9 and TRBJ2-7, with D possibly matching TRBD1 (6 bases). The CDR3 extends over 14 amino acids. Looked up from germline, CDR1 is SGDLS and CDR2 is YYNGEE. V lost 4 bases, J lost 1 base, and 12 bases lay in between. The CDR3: CASSTGQRSYEQYF. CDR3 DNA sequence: TGTGCCAGCAGCACAGGACAGAGGTCCTACGAGCAGTACTTC. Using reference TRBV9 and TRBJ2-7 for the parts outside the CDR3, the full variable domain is DSGVTQTPKHLITATGQRVTLRCSPRSGDLSVYWYQQSLDQGLQFLIQYYNGEERAKGNILERFSAQQFPDLHSELNLSSLELGDSALYFCASSTGQRSYEQYFGPGTRLTVT.

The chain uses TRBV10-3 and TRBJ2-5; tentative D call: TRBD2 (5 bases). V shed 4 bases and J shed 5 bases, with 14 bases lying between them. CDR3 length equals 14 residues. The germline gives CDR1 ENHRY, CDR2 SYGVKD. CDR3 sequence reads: CAISAAGRGETQYF. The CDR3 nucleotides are TGTGCCATCAGTGCGGCCGGGCGAGGGGAGACCCAGTACTTC.

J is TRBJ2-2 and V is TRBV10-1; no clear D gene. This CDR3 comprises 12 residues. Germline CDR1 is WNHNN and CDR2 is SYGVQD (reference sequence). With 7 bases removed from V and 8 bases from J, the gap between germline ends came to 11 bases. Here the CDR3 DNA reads TGCGCCAGCAACGAGAACCCAGGGGAGCTGTTTTTT. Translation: CASNENPGELFF.

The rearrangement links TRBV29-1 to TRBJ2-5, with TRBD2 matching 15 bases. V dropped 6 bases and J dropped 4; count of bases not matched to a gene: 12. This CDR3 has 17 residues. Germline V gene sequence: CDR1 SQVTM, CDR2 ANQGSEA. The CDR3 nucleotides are TGCAGCGTCGAAACTGGACTAGCGGGAGGGCCATCAGAGACCCAGTACTTC. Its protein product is CSVETGLAGGPSETQYF. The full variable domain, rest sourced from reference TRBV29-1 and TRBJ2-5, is SAVISQKPSRDICQRGTSLTIQCQVDSQVTMMFWYRQQPGQSLTLIATANQGSEATYESGFVIDKFPISRPNLTFSTLTVSNMSPEDSSIYLCSVETGLAGGPSETQYFGPGTRLLVL.

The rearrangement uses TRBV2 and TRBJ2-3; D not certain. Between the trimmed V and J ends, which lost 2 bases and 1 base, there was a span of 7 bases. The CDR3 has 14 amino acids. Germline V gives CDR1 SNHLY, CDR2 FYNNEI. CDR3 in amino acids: CASSEFLGTDTQYF. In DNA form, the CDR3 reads TGTGCCAGCAGTGAATTTCTGGGCACAGATACGCAGTATTTT.

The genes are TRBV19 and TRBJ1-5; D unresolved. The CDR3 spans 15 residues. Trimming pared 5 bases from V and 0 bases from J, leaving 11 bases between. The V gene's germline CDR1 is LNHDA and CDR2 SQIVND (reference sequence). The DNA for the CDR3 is TGTGCCAGTAGTCGAGTGGTGGGTAGCAATCAGCCCCAGCATTTT. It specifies CASSRVVGSNQPQHF.

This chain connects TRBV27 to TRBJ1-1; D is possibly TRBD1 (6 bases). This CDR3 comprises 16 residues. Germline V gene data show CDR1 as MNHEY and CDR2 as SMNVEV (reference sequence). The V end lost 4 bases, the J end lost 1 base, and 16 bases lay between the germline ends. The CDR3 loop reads CASSSARGEWNTEAFF. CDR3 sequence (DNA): TGTGCCAGCAGTTCCGCCAGGGGAGAATGGAACACTGAAGCTTTCTTT.

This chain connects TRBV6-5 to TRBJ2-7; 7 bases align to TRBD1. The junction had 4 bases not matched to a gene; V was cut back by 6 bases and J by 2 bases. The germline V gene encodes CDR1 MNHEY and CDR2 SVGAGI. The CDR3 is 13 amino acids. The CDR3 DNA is TGTGCCAGCAGAAGGGACAGACCCTACGAGCAGTACTTC. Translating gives CASRRDRPYEQYF.

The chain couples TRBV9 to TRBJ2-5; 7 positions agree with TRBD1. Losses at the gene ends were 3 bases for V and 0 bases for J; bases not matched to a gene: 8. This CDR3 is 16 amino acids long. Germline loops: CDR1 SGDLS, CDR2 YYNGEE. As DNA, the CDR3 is TGTGCCAGCAGCGCCAATACAGGGGTGCACCAAGAGACCCAGTACTTC. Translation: CASSANTGVHQETQYF.

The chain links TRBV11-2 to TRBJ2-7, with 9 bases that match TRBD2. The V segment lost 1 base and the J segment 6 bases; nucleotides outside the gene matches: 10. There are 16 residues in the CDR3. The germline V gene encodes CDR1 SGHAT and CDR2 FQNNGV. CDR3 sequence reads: CASSLGSAGGPSEQYF. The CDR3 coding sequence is TGTGCCAGCAGCTTAGGATCGGCGGGAGGGCCCTCCGAGCAGTACTTC.

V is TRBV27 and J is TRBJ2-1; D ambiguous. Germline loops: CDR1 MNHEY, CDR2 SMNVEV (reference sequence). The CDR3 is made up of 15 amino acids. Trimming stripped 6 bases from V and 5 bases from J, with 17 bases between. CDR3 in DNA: TGTGCCAGCAGCCCATCTCGGACGGCGGACAATGAGCAGTTCTTC. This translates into CASSPSRTADNEQFF.

CDR3 sequence: CASSDLDNEQFF. The CDR3, as DNA: TGTGCCAGCTCGGACCTCGACAATGAGCAGTTCTTC. This chain links TRBV14 with TRBJ2-1; no definite D call. The CDR3 is made up of 12 amino acids. Germline V gives CDR1 SGHDN, CDR2 FVKESK. Trimming removed 8 bases at V and 5 bases at J, with 10 bases between.

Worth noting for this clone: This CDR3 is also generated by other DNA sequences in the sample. CDR3: CASSLSSSNTGELFF. Here the CDR3 DNA reads TGTGCCAGCAGTTTATCCAGCTCGAACACCGGGGAGCTGTTTTTT. The rearrangement links TRBV27 to TRBJ2-2; D gene ambiguous. The CDR3 has 15 amino acids. The V and J ends lost 0 bases and 0 bases respectively, with 5 bases between them. Germline-derived CDR1 and CDR2 are MNHEY and SMNVEV (reference sequence).

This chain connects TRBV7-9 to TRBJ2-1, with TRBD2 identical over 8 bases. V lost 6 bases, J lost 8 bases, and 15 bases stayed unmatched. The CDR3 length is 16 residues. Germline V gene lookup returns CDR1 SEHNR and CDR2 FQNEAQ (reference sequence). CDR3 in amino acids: CASSPREGRGKDEQFF. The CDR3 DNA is TGTGCCAGCAGTCCCCGGGAGGGGAGGGGTAAGGATGAGCAGTTCTTC.

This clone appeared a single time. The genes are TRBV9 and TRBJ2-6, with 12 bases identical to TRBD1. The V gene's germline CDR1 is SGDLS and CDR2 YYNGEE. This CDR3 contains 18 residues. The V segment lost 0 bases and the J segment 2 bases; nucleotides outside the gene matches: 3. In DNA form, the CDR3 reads TGTGCCAGCAGCGTAGATCGGGACAGGGGGCCTGGGGCCAACGTCCTGACTTTC. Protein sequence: CASSVDRDRGPGANVLTF.